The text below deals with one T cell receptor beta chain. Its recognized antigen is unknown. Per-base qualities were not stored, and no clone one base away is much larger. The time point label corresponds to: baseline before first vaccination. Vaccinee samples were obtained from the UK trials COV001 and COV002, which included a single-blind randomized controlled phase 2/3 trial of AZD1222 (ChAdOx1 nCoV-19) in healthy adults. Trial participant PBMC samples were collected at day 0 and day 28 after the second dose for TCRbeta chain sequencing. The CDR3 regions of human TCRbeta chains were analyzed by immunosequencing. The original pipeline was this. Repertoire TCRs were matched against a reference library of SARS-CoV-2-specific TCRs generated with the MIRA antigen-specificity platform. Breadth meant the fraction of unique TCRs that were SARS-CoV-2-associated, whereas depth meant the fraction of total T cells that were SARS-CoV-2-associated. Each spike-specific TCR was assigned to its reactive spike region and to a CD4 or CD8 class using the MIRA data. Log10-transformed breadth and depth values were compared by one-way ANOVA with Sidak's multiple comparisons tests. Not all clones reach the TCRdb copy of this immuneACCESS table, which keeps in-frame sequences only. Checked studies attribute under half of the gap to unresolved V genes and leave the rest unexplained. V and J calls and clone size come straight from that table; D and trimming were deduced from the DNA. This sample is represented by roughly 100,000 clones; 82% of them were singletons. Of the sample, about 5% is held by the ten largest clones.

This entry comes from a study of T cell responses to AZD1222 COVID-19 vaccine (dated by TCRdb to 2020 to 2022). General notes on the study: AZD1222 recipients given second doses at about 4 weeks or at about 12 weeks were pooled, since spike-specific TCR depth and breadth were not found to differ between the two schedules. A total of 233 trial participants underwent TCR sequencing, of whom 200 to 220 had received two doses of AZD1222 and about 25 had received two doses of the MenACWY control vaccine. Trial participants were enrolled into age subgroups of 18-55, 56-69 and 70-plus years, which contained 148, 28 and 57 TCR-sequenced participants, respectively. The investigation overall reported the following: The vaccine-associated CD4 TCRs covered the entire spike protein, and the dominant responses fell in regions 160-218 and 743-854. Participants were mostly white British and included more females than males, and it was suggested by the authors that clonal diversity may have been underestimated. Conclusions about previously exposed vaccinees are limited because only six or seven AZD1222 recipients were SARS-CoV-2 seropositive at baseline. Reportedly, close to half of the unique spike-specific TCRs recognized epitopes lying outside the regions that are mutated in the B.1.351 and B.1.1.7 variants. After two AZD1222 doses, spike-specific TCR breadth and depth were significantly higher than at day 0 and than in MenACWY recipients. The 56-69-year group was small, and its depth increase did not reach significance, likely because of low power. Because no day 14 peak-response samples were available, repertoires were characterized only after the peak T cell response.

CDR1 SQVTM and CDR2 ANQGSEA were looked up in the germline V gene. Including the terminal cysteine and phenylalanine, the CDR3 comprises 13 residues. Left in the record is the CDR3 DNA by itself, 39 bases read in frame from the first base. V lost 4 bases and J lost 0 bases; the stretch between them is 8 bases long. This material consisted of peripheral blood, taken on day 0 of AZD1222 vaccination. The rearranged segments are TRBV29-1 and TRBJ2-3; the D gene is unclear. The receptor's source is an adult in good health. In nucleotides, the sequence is TGCAGCGTTGGCCCCGATAGCACAGATACGCAGTATTTT. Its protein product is CSVGPDSTDTQYF.